These 20 T cell receptor beta chains were sequenced from one sample in a study of T cell changes during pregnancy in multiple sclerosis. Produced via immunoSEQ multiplex PCR; TCRdb's table is partial and in-frame only. The table lists tens of thousands of clones, approximately 90% of them singletons. Sequencing was performed on CD8+ T cells from peripheral blood mononuclear cells, taken in the first trimester of pregnancy. The receptors were gathered from a female donor in good health, enrolled as a control in a pregnancy study.

The chain joins TRBV7-3 to TRBJ1-5, with D perhaps matching TRBD1 (5 bases). With 5 bases removed from V and 4 bases from J, the gap between germline ends came to 15 bases. Germline V gene sequence: CDR1 SGHTA, CDR2 FQGTGA. The CDR3 is made up of 15 amino acids. This chain's CDR3 is CASSHGPGVNQPQHF. DNA of the CDR3: TGTGCCAGCAGCCACGGACCGGGGGTTAATCAGCCCCAGCATTTT.

The DNA for the CDR3 is TGTGCCAGCAGCTTGGCCGGGAATGAGCAGTTCTTC. It yields the protein CASSLAGNEQFF. The V call is TRBV5-5, the J call TRBJ2-1; D not resolved. With 0 bases removed from V and 7 bases from J, the gap between germline ends came to 5 bases. Per the germline V gene, CDR1 is SGHKS and CDR2 is YYEKEE (reference sequence). The CDR3 length is 12 residues. Variable domain in full (rest from reference TRBV5-5 and TRBJ2-1): DAGVTQSPTHLIKTRGQQVTLRCSPISGHKSVSWYQQVLGQGPQFIFQYYEKEERGRGNFPDRFSARQFPNYSSELNVNALLLGDSALYLCASSLAGNEQFFGPGTRLTVL.

The chain joins TRBV15 to TRBJ2-2; 9 bases match TRBD2. Germline CDR1 reads LNHNV; CDR2 reads YYDKDF (reference sequence). The junction had 8 bases not matched to a gene; V was cut back by 10 bases and J by 5 bases. CDR3 length: 14 residues. The CDR3: CAINSGGTTGELFF. The CDR3 DNA sequence: TGTGCCATCAATAGCGGGGGCACTACCGGGGAGCTGTTTTTT.

The J gene is TRBJ2-1, the V gene TRBV28; D not resolved. This CDR3 region has 12 residues. Trimming cost V 6 bases and J 4 bases, with 7 bases left between them. Germline loops: CDR1 MDHEN, CDR2 SYDVKM. The CDR3 DNA reads as TGTGCCAGCAGCCTACCTTACAATGAGCAGTTCTTC. As protein: CASSLPYNEQFF.

The gene calls are TRBV9 and TRBJ2-1, with 11 bases lining up with TRBD1. This CDR3 spans 15 amino acids. Losses at the gene ends were 0 bases for V and 9 bases for J; bases not matched to a gene: 5. Germline V lookup: CDR1 SGDLS, CDR2 YYNGEE. The CDR3 DNA follows: TGTGCCAGCAGCGTAGCCGGGACAGGGGGAGGTGAGCAGTTCTTC. It yields the protein CASSVAGTGGGEQFF.

The rearrangement uses TRBV4-2 and TRBJ1-2, with D unresolved. V dropped 1 base and J dropped 6 bases, with 9 bases sitting between them. There are 13 residues in the CDR3. Germline CDR1 and CDR2: LGHNA and YNFKEQ. The DNA for the CDR3 is TGTGCCAGCAGCCAAGTGCTTGAGGATGGCTACACCTTC. It specifies CASSQVLEDGYTF.

This clone turned up a few times. The genes are TRBV4-3 and TRBJ1-6, with 8 bases lining up with TRBD1. The J segment lost 11 bases and the V segment lost 4 bases, leaving 7 bases of the junction unmatched. CDR3 length: 14 residues. The germline V gene has CDR1 LGHNA and CDR2 YSLEER. The CDR3 bases are TGCGCCAGCAGCCCAGGGACAGGAGGGGCACCCCTCCACTTT. Residues: CASSPGTGGAPLHF.

This clone was detected once. The chain has TRBV25-1 and TRBJ2-2, with D unresolved. This CDR3 is 13 amino acids long. Looked up from germline, CDR1 is MGHDK and CDR2 is SYGVNS. Trimming removed 6 bases at V and 3 bases at J, with 8 bases between. CDR3 DNA sequence: TGTGCCAGCAGGGAACACTACACCGGGGAGCTGTTTTTT. Encoded protein: CASREHYTGELFF.

The chain links TRBV6-4 to TRBJ2-1; D is uncertain. The length of the CDR3 is 14 residues. The germline V and J ends were trimmed by 3 bases and 11 bases, with 17 bases remaining between them. Germline V lookup: CDR1 MRHNA, CDR2 SNTAGT. CDR3 sequence (DNA): TGTGCCAGCAGTGATGGCAGGTCCCTTCCCAAGCAGTTCTTC. This translates into CASSDGRSLPKQFF.

The V gene is TRBV7-8, the J gene TRBJ2-1; the D gene is possibly TRBD2 (5 bases). V was clipped by 7 bases and J by 5 bases, with 21 bases between them. Per the germline V gene, CDR1 is SGHVS and CDR2 is FQNEAQ. The CDR3 spans 16 residues. The CDR3 nucleotides are TGTGCCAGCACTTCCACCGGGAACCCGTTGAACAATGAGCAGTTCTTC. This gives the protein CASTSTGNPLNNEQFF.

This sequence joins TRBV5-1 and TRBJ1-1, with a possible D match to TRBD1 (6 bases). This CDR3 spans 13 amino acids. The germline V gene has CDR1 SGHRS and CDR2 YFSETQ. V was pared by 7 bases and J by 2 bases, with 12 bases between. CDR3 sequence (DNA): TGCGCCAGCGCCACAGGGTCCAACACTGAAGCTTTCTTT. It encodes CASATGSNTEAFF.

This chain joins TRBV13 and TRBJ1-2, with 9 bases aligning to TRBD1. The germline gives CDR1 PRHDT, CDR2 FYEKMQ (reference sequence). CDR3 length equals 17 residues. The trim removed 3 bases at V and 5 bases at J, leaving 13 bases unmatched. The CDR3, as DNA: TGTGCCAGCAGCTTGACGGGACAGGGTCGCGCCGATTATGGCTACACCTTC. Its protein product is CASSLTGQGRADYGYTF.

This clone was recorded once. The chain uses TRBV13 and TRBJ2-2; maybe TRBD1 (6 bases). This CDR3 is built from 15 residues. CDR1 PRHDT and CDR2 FYEKMQ come from the germline V gene (reference sequence). Trimming stripped 0 bases from V and 2 bases from J, with 7 bases between. This chain's CDR3 is CASSLGTGNTGELFF. DNA for the CDR3: TGTGCCAGCAGCTTAGGGACAGGAAACACCGGGGAGCTGTTTTTT.

The genes are TRBV9 and TRBJ2-1; a weak D match, TRBD2 (6 bases). This CDR3 contains 14 residues. CDR1 is SGDLS, CDR2 YYNGEE, per germline. Trimming cost V 7 bases and J 4 bases, with 15 bases left between them. CDR3: CASGDSSPYNEQFF. DNA of the CDR3: TGTGCCAGCGGGGACTCCTCCCCTTACAATGAGCAGTTCTTC.

The count of this clone is one. The rearrangement uses TRBV5-4 and TRBJ2-1; D is perhaps TRBD2 (5 bases). V was trimmed by 3 bases and J by 5 bases, leaving 9 bases between them. Germline V CDR1 and CDR2: SGHNT, YYREEE (reference sequence). The CDR3 extends over 13 amino acids. The CDR3 nucleotides are TGTGCCAGCAGCTACGACGGGAACAATGAGCAGTTCTTC. It codes for CASSYDGNNEQFF. The full variable domain, completed using reference TRBV5-4 and TRBJ2-1, is ETGVTQSPTHLIKTRGQQVTLRCSSQSGHNTVSWYQQALGQGPQFIFQYYREEENGRGNFPPRFSGLQFPNYSSELNVNALELDDSALYLCASSYDGNNEQFFGPGTRLTVL.

The chain has TRBV4-3 and TRBJ1-1; D is uncertain. Germline CDR1 LGHNA, CDR2 YSLEER. V was clipped by 4 bases and J by 4 bases, with 19 bases between them. CDR3 length equals 16 residues. The CDR3 loop reads CASSLAAKESGTEAFF. The CDR3 region has the DNA TGCGCCAGCAGCCTAGCTGCGAAGGAATCGGGCACTGAAGCTTTCTTT.

The CDR3 sequence: CASSVTGLAGSGTGELFF. For the CDR3, the DNA is TGTGCCAGCAGCGTGACTGGATTAGCGGGGTCGGGCACCGGGGAGCTGTTTTTT. The chain uses TRBV9 and TRBJ2-2, with 8 bases lining up with TRBD2. CDR3 length: 18 amino acids. J gave up 4 bases and V 2 bases, and 13 bases lay outside the gene matches. Per germline, CDR1 SGDLS and CDR2 YYNGEE. Complete variable domain (other parts from reference TRBV9 and TRBJ2-2): DSGVTQTPKHLITATGQRVTLRCSPRSGDLSVYWYQQSLDQGLQFLIQYYNGEERAKGNILERFSAQQFPDLHSELNLSSLELGDSALYFCASSVTGLAGSGTGELFFGEGSRLTVL.

Turning to this clone: Other DNA sequences in this sample translate to the same CDR3. The chain links TRBV6-1 to TRBJ2-7; maybe TRBD1 (6 bases). This CDR3 has 13 residues. Trimming cost V 9 bases and J 4 bases, with 16 bases left between them. Germline V gene lookup returns CDR1 MNHNS and CDR2 SASEGT. CDR3 DNA: TGTGCCAGTAGACAGGACTTATCTTACGAGCAGTACTTC. Translating gives CASRQDLSYEQYF.

This clone counts as medium-sized. J is TRBJ1-2 and V is TRBV7-3; 7 nucleotides match TRBD1. The CDR3 extends over 13 amino acids. The germline V gene has CDR1 SGHTA and CDR2 FQGTGA. Trimming took 5 bases from V and 7 from J; bases not matched to a gene: 7. The CDR3 sequence: CASSADRAGGYTF. The CDR3 DNA follows: TGTGCCAGCAGCGCCGACAGGGCGGGTGGCTACACCTTC.

This clone came up a few times. This chain connects TRBV7-9 to TRBJ2-7; 8 bases fit TRBD2. Germline loops: CDR1 SEHNR, CDR2 FQNEAQ (reference sequence). This CDR3 is 14 amino acids long. The J segment lost 2 bases and the V segment lost 5 bases, leaving 5 bases of the junction unmatched. CDR3 region: CASSPRGLAYEQYF. As DNA, the CDR3 is TGTGCCAGCAGCCCGAGGGGACTAGCCTACGAGCAGTACTTC.